These 27 T cell receptor beta chains share one sample of origin, sequenced in a study of OX40 agonist ivuxolimab in advanced cancers. TCRdb's copy holds only in-frame clones and misses some; the assay was immunoSEQ multiplex PCR. This sample yields some 90,000 clones, of which 87% are seen a single time; about 4.7% belongs to the top ten. Sequences were derived from CD4+ or CD8+ T cells sorted from blood, sampled in a trial of the OX40 agonist ivuxolimab. Receptor source: an adult with an advanced solid tumor such as melanoma, head and neck, liver or kidney cancer.

This sequence joins TRBV10-2 and TRBJ2-1; 8 bases match TRBD2. CDR3 length: 14 residues. After removal of 7 bases from V and 4 bases from J, the junction contained 6 bases not matched to a gene. Germline V CDR1 and CDR2: WSHSY, SAAADI. This chain's CDR3 is CASKGGTRYNEQFF. The CDR3 nucleotides read TGCGCCAGCAAGGGTGGGACTAGATACAATGAGCAGTTCTTC.

The chain joins TRBV11-3 to TRBJ1-4; D call uncertain. Trimming took 5 bases from V and 13 from J, leaving 14 bases between them. CDR1 and CDR2 (germline): SGHNT, YENEEA. CDR3 size: 12 residues. CDR3 sequence: CASSPPGRALFF. The CDR3 region has the DNA TGTGCCAGCAGCCCGCCGGGGAGGGCACTGTTTTTT.

The chain couples TRBV7-8 to TRBJ2-5, with 8 bases that match TRBD1. Germline V gene sequence: CDR1 SGHVS, CDR2 FQNEAQ. V was pared by 2 bases and J by 2 bases, with 13 bases of the junction left unmatched. The CDR3 consists of 18 residues. DNA for the CDR3: TGTGCCAGCAGCTTAAATCGTATTTACAGGGGGTTACAAGAGACCCAGTACTTC. The encoded protein is CASSLNRIYRGLQETQYF.

V gene TRBV4-2 combines with J gene TRBJ2-1; maybe TRBD2 (5 bases). The CDR3 covers 14 residues. Per germline, CDR1 LGHNA and CDR2 YNFKEQ. Trimming removed 3 bases at V and 4 bases at J, with 10 bases between. The chain's CDR3 is CASSQEDSYNEQFF. CDR3 nucleotide sequence: TGTGCCAGCAGCCAGGAGGACTCGTACAATGAGCAGTTCTTC.

The chain recombines TRBV18 with TRBJ2-5; TRBD1 is a possible D gene (7 bases). Germline V CDR1 and CDR2: KGHSH, LQKENI. There are 16 residues in the CDR3. With 0 bases removed from V and 4 bases from J, the gap between germline ends came to 15 bases. The CDR3 coding sequence is TGTGCCAGCTCACCACCGGTAGCAGGGGGGAGAGAGACCCAGTACTTC. This translates into CASSPPVAGGRETQYF.

V gene TRBV27 combines with J gene TRBJ2-5; TRBD1 matches 10 bases. This CDR3 is built from 19 residues. CDR1 and CDR2 (germline): MNHEY, SMNVEV (reference sequence). Trimming took 4 bases from V and 5 from J; bases not matched to a gene: 19. In DNA form, the CDR3 reads TGTGCCAGCAGTTCTAGTCCCGGGACAGGGGTCGGGAGGACTGAGACCCAGTACTTC. Translated, it gives CASSSSPGTGVGRTETQYF.

The J gene is TRBJ2-3, the V gene TRBV30; 8 positions match TRBD1. V shed 8 bases, J shed 2 bases, and the junction held 12 bases outside the gene matches. The V gene's germline CDR1 is GTSNPN and CDR2 SVGIG (reference sequence). The CDR3 is 15 residues long. The CDR3 sequence is CAQRPATGATDTQYF. The CDR3 coding sequence is TGTGCCCAGCGGCCCGCGACAGGGGCCACAGATACGCAGTATTTT.

The rearrangement uses TRBV19 and TRBJ1-1; possible D gene TRBD1, 5 bases. Germline CDR1 is LNHDA and CDR2 is SQIVND (reference sequence). V dropped 7 bases and J dropped 0 bases, with 9 bases sitting between them. The CDR3 sequence is 13 residues long. The CDR3 DNA follows: TGTGCCAGTAACACGGGGGTGAACACTGAAGCTTTCTTT. It yields the protein CASNTGVNTEAFF.

This chain connects TRBV4-3 to TRBJ1-4; D gene uncertain. CDR1 is LGHNA and CDR2 is YSLEER in the germline V gene. There are 16 residues in the CDR3. V was shortened by 0 bases and J by 3 bases, with 11 bases between the two germline ends. In DNA, the CDR3 is TGCGCCAGCAGCCAAGATCGAGGGTTTTCTAATGAAAAACTGTTTTTT. Translation gives CASSQDRGFSNEKLFF.

The rearrangement links TRBV7-8 to TRBJ1-4; 7 bases line up with TRBD1. This CDR3 is 14 amino acids long. Trimming removed 5 bases from V and 6 bases from J; junction bases left unmatched: 6. The germline V gene has CDR1 SGHVS and CDR2 FQNEAQ. CDR3 sequence (DNA): TGTGCCAGCAGCCAAGGGGGCTTGGATGAAAAACTGTTTTTT. It codes for CASSQGGLDEKLFF.

The rearrangement links TRBV18 to TRBJ2-2, with D possibly TRBD1 on 6 matching bases. This CDR3 is 16 amino acids long. CDR1 and CDR2 (germline): KGHSH, LQKENI. Trimming cost V 1 base and J 10 bases, with 19 bases left between them. The CDR3 loop reads CASSPLRQVELEELFF. DNA of the CDR3: TGTGCCAGCTCACCACTGCGACAGGTGGAGCTTGAGGAGCTGTTTTTT.

About this clone: The same CDR3 arises from other DNA sequences in this sample as well. This rearrangement joins TRBV11-3 to TRBJ2-5; 7 nucleotides match TRBD2. Germline CDR1 reads SGHNT; CDR2 reads YENEEA. The CDR3 loop spans 14 amino acids. Trimming at V came to 5 bases and at J to 0 bases, leaving 3 bases not matched to a gene. The CDR3 DNA is TGTGCCAGCAGCCTGGGGGGGAACCAAGAGACCCAGTACTTC. Its translation: CASSLGGNQETQYF.

With respect to this clone: The same CDR3 is also encoded by other DNA sequences in this sample. This sequence joins TRBV9 and TRBJ1-5; no reliable D call. The germline V gene has CDR1 SGDLS and CDR2 YYNGEE. V was trimmed by 0 bases and J by 0 bases, leaving 7 bases between them. This CDR3 contains 15 residues. CDR3 bases: TGTGCCAGCAGCGTAGAGCCGGATAGCAATCAGCCCCAGCATTTT. It codes for CASSVEPDSNQPQHF.

This chain joins TRBV19 and TRBJ2-6; D gene ambiguous. Looked up from germline, CDR1 is LNHDA and CDR2 is SQIVND (reference sequence). The CDR3 runs to 13 residues. V gave up 6 bases and J gave up 1 base, with 4 bases separating them. The DNA for the CDR3 is TGTGCCAGTAGGGCGTCTGGGGCCAACGTCCTGACTTTC. Encoded protein: CASRASGANVLTF.

The chain recombines TRBV7-2 with TRBJ1-4; D unresolved. Germline CDR1 is SGHTA and CDR2 is FQGNSA. The germline V and J ends were trimmed by 4 bases and 3 bases, with 9 bases remaining between them. The CDR3 loop spans 14 amino acids. The CDR3 protein is CASSSTGANEKLFF. For the CDR3, the DNA is TGTGCCAGCAGCTCGACGGGAGCTAATGAAAAACTGTTTTTT. Supplemented by reference TRBV7-2 and TRBJ1-4, the full variable domain reads GAGVSQSPSNKVTEKGKDVELRCDPISGHTALYWYRQSLGQGLEFLIYFQGNSAPDKSGLPSDRFSAERTGGSVSTLTIQRTQQEDSAVYLCASSSTGANEKLFFGSGTQLSVL.

The chain couples TRBV11-2 to TRBJ2-3; the match to TRBD1 covers 10 bases. Germline lookup yields CDR1 SGHAT and CDR2 FQNNGV. The CDR3 spans 16 residues. Germline trimming cut 3 bases from V and 2 bases from J; bases unmatched to any gene: 5. The CDR3 reads CASSLGGQGNTDTQYF. CDR3 coding DNA: TGTGCCAGCAGCTTGGGGGGACAGGGGAACACAGATACGCAGTATTTT.

The CDR3 reads CASSPRGQESNYGYTF. For the CDR3, the DNA is TGTGCCAGCTCACCTCGGGGACAGGAATCTAACTATGGCTACACCTTC. This chain joins TRBV18 and TRBJ1-2; TRBD1 matches 8 bases. Per germline, CDR1 KGHSH and CDR2 LQKENI. The CDR3 totals 16 residues. With V trimmed by 3 bases and J by 0 bases, 6 bases remained unmatched.

CDR3 loop: CASSSASRSEAFF. CDR3 nucleotides: TGTGCCAGCTCCTCCGCTTCTAGGTCTGAAGCTTTCTTT. The genes are TRBV7-3 and TRBJ1-1; D ambiguous. CDR1 and CDR2 (germline): SGHTA, FQGTGA. The CDR3 has 13 amino acids. The V gene lost 8 bases and the J gene lost 6 bases, with 16 bases spanning the gap.

This clone was seen once. The gene calls are TRBV7-2 and TRBJ1-1; D is possibly TRBD1 (5 bases). This CDR3 region has 14 residues. The V end lost 6 bases, the J end lost 5 bases, and 16 bases lay between the germline ends. Germline V gene data show CDR1 as SGHTA and CDR2 as FQGNSA. CDR3 sequence reads: CASRWGGSLTEAFF. CDR3 in DNA: TGTGCCAGCAGGTGGGGGGGAAGTTTAACTGAAGCTTTCTTT.

The chain employs TRBV29-1 and TRBJ1-5, with D perhaps TRBD1 (6 bases). The germline CDR1 and CDR2 sequences are SQVTM and ANQGSEA. Trimming took off 5 bases at V and 0 bases at J, with 11 bases between the two ends. This CDR3 comprises 14 residues. CDR3 in DNA: TGCAGCGTTATACAGGACAGTAGCAATCAGCCCCAGCATTTT. This gives the protein CSVIQDSSNQPQHF.

The chain is built from TRBV7-3 and TRBJ2-1, with 9 nucleotides matching TRBD2. The germline V gene encodes CDR1 SGHTA and CDR2 FQGTGA. The trim removed 2 bases at V and 4 bases at J, leaving 3 bases unmatched. This CDR3 has 15 residues. CDR3 region: CASSLWAGGYNEQFF. In nucleotides, the CDR3 is TGTGCCAGCAGCTTATGGGCGGGAGGGTACAATGAGCAGTTCTTC.

This clone occurred a few times. The chain carries TRBV19 and TRBJ2-1; the match to TRBD2 covers 7 bases. CDR1 is LNHDA, CDR2 SQIVND, per germline (reference sequence). V lost 4 bases to trimming and J lost 8 bases; unmatched junction nucleotides: 8. This CDR3 contains 14 residues. The DNA for the CDR3 is TGTGCCAGTAGTAGGCTAGCGGAAAGGGATGAGCAGTTCTTC. Its protein is CASSRLAERDEQFF.

J is TRBJ1-3 and V is TRBV15, with TRBD1 matching 10 bases. Germline CDR1 is LNHNV and CDR2 is YYDKDF (reference sequence). Trimming at V came to 0 bases and at J to 3 bases, leaving 11 bases not matched to a gene. The CDR3 covers 19 residues. In DNA, the CDR3 is TGTGCCACCAGCAGAGATTATACGGGACAGGGGAATTATGGAAACACCATATATTTT. This translates into CATSRDYTGQGNYGNTIYF.

This clone was seen more than once but under ten times. This chain joins TRBV5-6 and TRBJ1-4, with 7 positions matching TRBD1. The CDR3 runs 14 residues. Germline CDR1 is SGHDT and CDR2 is YYEEEE. The V and J ends lost 4 bases and 3 bases, in that order; junction bases with no gene match: 3. The CDR3 sequence: CASSAGQPNEKLFF. In DNA form, the CDR3 reads TGTGCCAGCAGCGCGGGACAGCCTAATGAAAAACTGTTTTTT.

V is TRBV6-1 and J is TRBJ2-7; unclear D gene. This CDR3 is built from 14 residues. V was trimmed by 6 bases and J by 0 bases, leaving 12 bases between them. Looked up from germline, CDR1 is MNHNS and CDR2 is SASEGT. The CDR3 nucleotides are TGTGCCAGCAGATCGACCGCTAGCTCCTACGAGCAGTACGTC. Protein product: CASRSTASSYEQYV.

The chain links TRBV11-1 to TRBJ2-7, with 10 positions matching TRBD1. V lost 5 bases and J lost 3; bases outside the gene matches: 7. CDR3 length equals 15 residues. The germline gives CDR1 SGHAT, CDR2 FQDESV (reference sequence). The CDR3 DNA reads TGTGCCAGCAGCCGCCCGGGACAGGGGATCTACGAGCAGTACTTC. This codes for CASSRPGQGIYEQYF.

The V and J genes are TRBV6-1 and TRBJ1-2; D is uncertain. The length of the CDR3 is 13 residues. Germline CDR1 MNHNS, CDR2 SASEGT. V was cut by 3 bases and J by 7 bases, with 12 bases left in between. DNA for the CDR3: TGTGCCAGCAGTGACCGGGTATTTGGTGGCTACACCTTC. It is translated as CASSDRVFGGYTF.